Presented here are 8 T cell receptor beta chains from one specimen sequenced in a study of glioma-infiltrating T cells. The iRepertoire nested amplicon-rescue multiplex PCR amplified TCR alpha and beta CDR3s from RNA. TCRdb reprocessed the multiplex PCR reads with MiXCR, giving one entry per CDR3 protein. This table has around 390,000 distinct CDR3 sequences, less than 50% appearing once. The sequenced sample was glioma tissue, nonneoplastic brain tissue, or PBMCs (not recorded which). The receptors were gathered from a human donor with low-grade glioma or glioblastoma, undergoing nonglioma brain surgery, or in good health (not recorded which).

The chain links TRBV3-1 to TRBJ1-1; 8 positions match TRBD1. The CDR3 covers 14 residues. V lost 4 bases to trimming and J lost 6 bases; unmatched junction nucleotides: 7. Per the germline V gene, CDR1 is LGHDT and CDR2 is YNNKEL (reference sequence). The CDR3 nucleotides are TGTGCCAGCAGCCGACAGGGGATGGTCGCTGAAGCTTTCTTT. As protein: CASSRQGMVAEAFF.

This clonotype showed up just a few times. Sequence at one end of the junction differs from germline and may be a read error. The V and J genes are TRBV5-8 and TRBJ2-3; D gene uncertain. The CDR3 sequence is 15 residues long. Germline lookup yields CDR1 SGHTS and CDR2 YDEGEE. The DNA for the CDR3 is TGCGCCAGCAGCTTGGGCACACTTAGCACAGATACGCAGTATTTT. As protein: CASSLGTLSTDTQYF.

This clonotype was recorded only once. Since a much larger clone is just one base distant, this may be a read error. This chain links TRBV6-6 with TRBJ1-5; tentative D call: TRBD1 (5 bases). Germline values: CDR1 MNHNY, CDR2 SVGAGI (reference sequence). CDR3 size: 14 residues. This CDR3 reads CASTEGYSNKPQHF. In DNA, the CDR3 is TGTGCCAGCACCGAGGGGTATAGCAATAAGCCCCAGCATTTT.

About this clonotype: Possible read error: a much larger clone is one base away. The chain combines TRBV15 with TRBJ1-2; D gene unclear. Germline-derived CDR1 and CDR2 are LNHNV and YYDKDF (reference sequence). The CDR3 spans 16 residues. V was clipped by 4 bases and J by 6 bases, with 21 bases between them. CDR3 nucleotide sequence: TGTGCCACCAGCACCGGAAGGGTGGATTACCAAGATGGCTACACCTTC. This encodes CATSTGRVDYQDGYTF.

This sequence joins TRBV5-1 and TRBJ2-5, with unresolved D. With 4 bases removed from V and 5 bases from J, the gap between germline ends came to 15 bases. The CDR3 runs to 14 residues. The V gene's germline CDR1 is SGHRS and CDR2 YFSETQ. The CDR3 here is CASSVGSVGETQYF. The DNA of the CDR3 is TGCGCCAGCAGCGTTGGATCGGTAGGGGAGACCCAGTACTTC.

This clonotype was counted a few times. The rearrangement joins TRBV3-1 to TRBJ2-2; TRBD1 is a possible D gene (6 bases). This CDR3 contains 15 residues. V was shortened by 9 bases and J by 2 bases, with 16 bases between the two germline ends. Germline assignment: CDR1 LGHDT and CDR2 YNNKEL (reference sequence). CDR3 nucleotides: TGTGCCAGTGCCCGGGACACGTCTAACACCGGGGAGCTGTTTTTT. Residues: CASARDTSNTGELFF.

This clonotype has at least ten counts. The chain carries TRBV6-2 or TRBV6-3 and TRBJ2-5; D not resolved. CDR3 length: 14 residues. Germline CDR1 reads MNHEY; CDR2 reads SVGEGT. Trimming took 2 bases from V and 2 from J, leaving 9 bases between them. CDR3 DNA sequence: TGTGCCAGCAGTTACGTGATCCCTCAAGAGACCCAGTACTTC. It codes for CASSYVIPQETQYF.

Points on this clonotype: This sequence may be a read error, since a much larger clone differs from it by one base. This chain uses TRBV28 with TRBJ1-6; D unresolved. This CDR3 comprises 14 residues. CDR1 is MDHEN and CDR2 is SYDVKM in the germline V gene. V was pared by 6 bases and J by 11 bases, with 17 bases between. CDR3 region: CASRTQQLSPPLHF. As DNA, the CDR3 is TGTGCCAGCAGAACGCAACAGCTTAGTCCACCCCTCCACTTT.